This passage covers 21 T cell receptor beta chains from one sample sequenced in a study of blood T cell repertoires in COVID-19. Assay used: immunoSEQ multiplex PCR; TCRdb lists only in-frame clones, some missing. Among under 100,000 clones listed, 85% were seen once. Source material: peripheral blood. The origin of the receptors is a man of 80 years or more with active or convalescent COVID-19.

The chain has TRBV6-4 and TRBJ2-1, with TRBD1 identical over 8 bases. Looked up from germline, CDR1 is MRHNA and CDR2 is SNTAGT. Trimming took 5 bases from V and 8 from J; bases not matched to a gene: 8. The CDR3 has 14 amino acids. DNA of the CDR3: TGTGCCAGCAGTCCGGGACAGGAGGCAGATGAGCAGTTCTTC. It yields the protein CASSPGQEADEQFF.

This chain connects TRBV10-3 to TRBJ2-4, with D maybe TRBD2 (6 bases). This CDR3 has 19 amino acids. The V gene lost 5 bases and the J gene lost 3 bases, with 26 bases spanning the gap. CDR1 is ENHRY and CDR2 is SYGVKD in the germline V gene. The CDR3 here is CAISSPPWMGRRGKNIQYF. CDR3 DNA: TGTGCCATCAGTAGCCCGCCCTGGATGGGGCGGCGGGGCAAAAACATTCAGTACTTC.

This chain joins TRBV6-5 and TRBJ2-7; perhaps TRBD1 as D (6 bases). Trimming pared 7 bases from V and 3 bases from J, leaving 16 bases between. The germline V gene encodes CDR1 MNHEY and CDR2 SVGAGI. CDR3 length: 14 amino acids. CDR3 bases: TGTGCCAGCAAACTCCTCAGGGGTGTCTACGAGCAGTACGTC. As protein: CASKLLRGVYEQYV.

The rearrangement uses TRBV24-1 and TRBJ2-3; 7 nucleotides agree with TRBD2. V gave up 9 bases and J gave up 4 bases; unmatched junction bases: 6. Germline assignment: CDR1 KGHDR and CDR2 SFDVKD. The CDR3 consists of 13 residues. CDR3 nucleotide sequence: TGTGCCACCGAGCCTAGCGGAGCAGATACGCAGTATTTT. Amino acid sequence: CATEPSGADTQYF.

V gene TRBV11-3 combines with J gene TRBJ1-2; 8 nucleotides match TRBD1. Germline V gives CDR1 SGHNT, CDR2 YENEEA. Unmatched junction bases numbered 11, after V lost 4 bases and J lost 4 bases. CDR3 length: 16 amino acids. CDR3 nucleotides: TGTGCCAGCAGCTCGACCCGGGCGGGGACAGGCTATGGCTACACCTTC. It specifies CASSSTRAGTGYGYTF.

The rearrangement links TRBV3-1 (or the pseudogene TRBV3-2) to TRBJ1-5, with 7 bases fitting TRBD1. V shed 1 base, J shed 6 bases, and the junction held 3 bases outside the gene matches. From germline, CDR1 is LGHDT and CDR2 YNNKEL (reference sequence). The CDR3 contains 14 residues. CDR3 region: CASSQVRQGQPQHF. CDR3 in DNA: TGTGCCAGCAGCCAAGTCCGACAGGGTCAGCCCCAGCATTTT.

The chain is built from TRBV11-2 and TRBJ2-6, with 7 bases lining up with TRBD2. J gave up 3 bases and V 4 bases, and 9 bases lay outside the gene matches. This CDR3 contains 17 residues. Germline V gene data show CDR1 as SGHAT and CDR2 as FQNNGV. In DNA form, the CDR3 reads TGTGCCAGCAGCTCCGTGGGAGGGGCAGGTGGGGCCAACGTCCTGACTTTC. This sequence encodes CASSSVGGAGGANVLTF. Filled out from reference TRBV11-2 and TRBJ2-6, the complete variable domain reads EAGVAQSPRYKIIEKRQSVAFWCNPISGHATLYWYQQILGQGPKLLIQFQNNGVVDDSQLPKDRFSAERLKGVDSTLKIQPAKLEDSAVYLCASSSVGGAGGANVLTFGAGSRLTVL.

The chain carries TRBV28 and TRBJ1-4, with 10 positions matching TRBD1. Germline CDR1 reads MDHEN; CDR2 reads SYDVKM. Trimming at V came to 6 bases and at J to 10 bases, leaving 14 bases not matched to a gene. The CDR3 has 16 residues. The CDR3 region is CASRSPGTGARRKLFF. CDR3 nucleotide sequence: TGTGCCAGCAGATCTCCCGGGACAGGGGCGAGAAGAAAACTGTTTTTT.

V usage is TRBV5-4 and J usage is TRBJ1-2, with 7 bases aligning to TRBD1. Germline V gene sequence: CDR1 SGHNT, CDR2 YYREEE (reference sequence). The CDR3 length is 16 residues. After removal of 4 bases from V and 4 bases from J, the junction contained 13 bases not matched to a gene. DNA for the CDR3: TGTGCCAGCAGCCCAGCCGCTTCGGGACAGCTCTATGGCTACACCTTC. Translated, it gives CASSPAASGQLYGYTF.

This clone was picked up one time. The CDR3, as DNA: TGTGCCAGCAGGGGGGGCACTGAAGCTTTCTTT. It translates to CASRGGTEAFF. The genes are TRBV2 and TRBJ1-1, with D possibly TRBD1 on 5 matching bases. The CDR3 has 11 amino acids. Germline V gives CDR1 SNHLY, CDR2 FYNNEI. Trimming cost V 6 bases and J 4 bases, with 6 bases left between them.

The rearrangement joins TRBV9 to TRBJ2-2, with 9 bases matching TRBD1. J lost 8 bases, V lost 4 bases, and 9 bases had no gene match. The CDR3 is 15 residues long. The germline V gene encodes CDR1 SGDLS and CDR2 YYNGEE. The CDR3 region has the DNA TGTGCCAGCAGCTACCAACAGGGGGCAGAGGGGGAGCTGTTTTTT. It yields the protein CASSYQQGAEGELFF.

This chain joins TRBV24-1 and TRBJ1-3; D gene unclear. This CDR3 has 15 amino acids. V dropped 3 bases and J dropped 4 bases, with 12 bases sitting between them. Germline V gives CDR1 KGHDR, CDR2 SFDVKD. The CDR3, as DNA: TGTGCCACCAGTGATCCACGGGAAACGGGAAACACCATATATTTT. Encoded protein: CATSDPRETGNTIYF.

The CDR3 DNA reads TGTGCCAGCAGCCGAGGAGGGACAGCCGAGACCCAGTACTTC. It specifies CASSRGGTAETQYF. The chain recombines TRBV3-1 (or the pseudogene TRBV3-2) with TRBJ2-5; D is perhaps TRBD1 (7 bases). There are 14 residues in the CDR3. In germline, CDR1 is LGHDT, CDR2 YNNKEL (reference sequence). Trimming left V 4 bases short and J 5 bases short, with 14 bases between.

DNA for the CDR3: TGTGCCAGCAGGCCCCCCGGGGGGCTCAACTATGGCTACACCTTC. It yields the protein CASRPPGGLNYGYTF. The gene calls are TRBV6-5 and TRBJ1-2; D possibly corresponds to TRBD1 (6 bases). Germline values: CDR1 MNHEY, CDR2 SVGAGI. V lost 6 bases and J 2 bases, leaving 16 bases between the germline ends. The CDR3 sequence is 15 residues long.

The chain joins TRBV18 to TRBJ2-7; 14 bases are shared with TRBD2. CDR3 length equals 15 residues. CDR1 KGHSH and CDR2 LQKENI come from the germline V gene. The J segment lost 4 bases and the V segment lost 2 bases, leaving 1 base of the junction unmatched. CDR3 coding DNA: TGTGCCAGCTCACCAGGGACTAGCGGGGGTTACGAGCAGTACGTC. This encodes CASSPGTSGGYEQYV.

This chain connects TRBV3-1 (or the pseudogene TRBV3-2) to TRBJ2-5; D unclear. Germline CDR1 LGHDT, CDR2 YNNKEL (reference sequence). Deletions cut 1 base from V and 1 base from J, with 10 bases between. The CDR3 loop spans 15 amino acids. CDR3 nucleotide sequence: TGTGCCAGCAGCCAAGCGAGAGGCAGCCAAGAGACCCAGTACTTC. Translated: CASSQARGSQETQYF.

As to this clone: Distinct nucleotide sequences in the sample also encode this CDR3. This sequence joins TRBV10-3 and TRBJ1-6; tentatively, D is TRBD1 (5 bases). The germline V gene encodes CDR1 ENHRY and CDR2 SYGVKD. The length of the CDR3 is 14 residues. The V gene lost 2 bases and the J gene lost 10 bases, with 12 bases spanning the gap. The CDR3 DNA is TGTGCCATCAGTGAGCAGGGAGGCAACTCACCCCTCCACTTT. The encoded protein is CAISEQGGNSPLHF.

The J gene is TRBJ1-1, the V gene TRBV19; D is ambiguous. The V gene's germline CDR1 is LNHDA and CDR2 SQIVND (reference sequence). With 1 base removed from V and 1 base from J, the gap between germline ends came to 10 bases. This CDR3 comprises 15 residues. CDR3 residues: CASSIVVAPNTEAFF. In DNA form, the CDR3 reads TGTGCCAGTAGTATAGTGGTGGCCCCGAACACTGAAGCTTTCTTT.

The V and J genes are TRBV19 and TRBJ2-1; tentatively, D is TRBD1 (5 bases). CDR3 length: 14 residues. Trimming removed 6 bases from V and 2 bases from J, with 11 bases in between. The germline V gene has CDR1 LNHDA and CDR2 SQIVND (reference sequence). CDR3 amino acids: CASSPWGTYNEQFF. In DNA form, the CDR3 reads TGTGCCAGTAGCCCTTGGGGCACCTACAATGAGCAGTTCTTC.

The gene calls are TRBV4-2 and TRBJ1-1; 7 bases line up with TRBD1. The CDR3 spans 15 residues. Looked up from germline, CDR1 is LGHNA and CDR2 is YNFKEQ. J was trimmed by 4 bases and V by 3 bases; bases with no gene match: 8. This CDR3 is CASSQMTGKATEAFF. In DNA, the CDR3 is TGTGCCAGCAGCCAGATGACAGGGAAGGCCACTGAAGCTTTCTTT.

The CDR3 DNA follows: TGTGCTAGTGGTTTGGTAACTAGCGGTCGTGAGACCCAGTACTTC. This gives the protein CASGLVTSGRETQYF. V and J are TRBV12-5 and TRBJ2-5; TRBD2 aligns across 8 bases. This CDR3 comprises 15 residues. CDR1 and CDR2 from the germline V gene are LGHNT and FRNRAP. The trim removed 0 bases at V and 5 bases at J, leaving 5 bases unmatched.